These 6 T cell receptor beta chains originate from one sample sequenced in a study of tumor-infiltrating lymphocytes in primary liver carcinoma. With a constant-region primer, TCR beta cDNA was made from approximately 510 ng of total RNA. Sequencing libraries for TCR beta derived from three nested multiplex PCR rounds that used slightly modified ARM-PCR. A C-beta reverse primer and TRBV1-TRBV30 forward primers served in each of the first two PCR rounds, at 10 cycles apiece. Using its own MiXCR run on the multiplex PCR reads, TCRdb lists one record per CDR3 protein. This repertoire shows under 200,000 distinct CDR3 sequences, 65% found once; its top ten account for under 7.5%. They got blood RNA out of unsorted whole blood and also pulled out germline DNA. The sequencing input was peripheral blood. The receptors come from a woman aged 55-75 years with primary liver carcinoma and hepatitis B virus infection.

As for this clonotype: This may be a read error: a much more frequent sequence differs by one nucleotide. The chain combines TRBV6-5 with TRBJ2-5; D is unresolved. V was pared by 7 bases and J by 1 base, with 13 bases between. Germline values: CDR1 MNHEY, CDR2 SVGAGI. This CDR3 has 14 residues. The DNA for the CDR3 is TGTGCCAGCAAGGAGTGGAAGGGCCAAGAGACCCAGTACTTC. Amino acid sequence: CASKEWKGQETQYF.

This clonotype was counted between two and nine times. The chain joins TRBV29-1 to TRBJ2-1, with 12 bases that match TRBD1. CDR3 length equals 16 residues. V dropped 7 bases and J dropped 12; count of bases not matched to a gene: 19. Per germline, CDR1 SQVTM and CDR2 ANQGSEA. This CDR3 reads CSAPGQGAGIAKGQFF. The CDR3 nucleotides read TGCAGCGCCCCGGGACAGGGGGCTGGAATCGCAAAAGGGCAGTTCTTC.

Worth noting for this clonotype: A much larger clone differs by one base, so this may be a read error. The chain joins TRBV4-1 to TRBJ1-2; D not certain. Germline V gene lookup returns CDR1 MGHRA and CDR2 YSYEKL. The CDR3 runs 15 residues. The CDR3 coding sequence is TGCACCAGCAGCCAAGTATCACAGTTGTCCGATGGCTACACCTTC. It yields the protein CTSSQVSQLSDGYTF.

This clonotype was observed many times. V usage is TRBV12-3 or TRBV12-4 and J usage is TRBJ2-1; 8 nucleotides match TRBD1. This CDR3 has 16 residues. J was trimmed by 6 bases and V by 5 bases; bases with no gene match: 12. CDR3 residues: CASSPSRRQGFNEQFF. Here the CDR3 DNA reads TGTGCCAGCAGTCCCTCTCGGAGACAGGGGTTCAATGAGCAGTTCTTC.

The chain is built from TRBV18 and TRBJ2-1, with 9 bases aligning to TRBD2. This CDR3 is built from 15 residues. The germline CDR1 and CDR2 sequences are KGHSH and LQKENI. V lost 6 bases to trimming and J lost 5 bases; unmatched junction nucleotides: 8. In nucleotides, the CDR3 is TGTGCCAGCTCGCCTTCCCTAGCGGGAAACAATGAGCAGTTCTTC. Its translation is CASSPSLAGNNEQFF.

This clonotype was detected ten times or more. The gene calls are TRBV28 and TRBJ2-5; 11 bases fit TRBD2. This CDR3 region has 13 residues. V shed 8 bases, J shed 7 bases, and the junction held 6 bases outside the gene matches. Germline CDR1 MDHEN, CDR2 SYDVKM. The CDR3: CASGFSGRGTQYF. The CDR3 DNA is TGTGCCAGCGGCTTTAGCGGGAGGGGGACCCAGTACTTC. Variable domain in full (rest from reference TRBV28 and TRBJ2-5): DVKVTQSSRYLVKRTGEKVFLECVQDMDHENMFWYRQDPGLGLRLIYFSYDVKMKEKGDIPEGYSVSREKKERFSLILESASTNQTSMYLCASGFSGRGTQYFGPGTRLLVL.